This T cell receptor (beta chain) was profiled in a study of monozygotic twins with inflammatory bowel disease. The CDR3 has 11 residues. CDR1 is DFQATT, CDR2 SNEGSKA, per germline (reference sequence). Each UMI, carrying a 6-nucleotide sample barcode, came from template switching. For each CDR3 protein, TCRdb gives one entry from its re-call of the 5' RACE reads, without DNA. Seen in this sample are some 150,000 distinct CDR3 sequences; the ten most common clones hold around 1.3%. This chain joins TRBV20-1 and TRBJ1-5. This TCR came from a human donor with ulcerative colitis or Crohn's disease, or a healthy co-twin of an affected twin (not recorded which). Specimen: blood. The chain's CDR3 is CSARDYGAQHF.